One and the same sample provided the 22 T cell receptor beta chains below, sequenced in a study of PD-L1 blockade in urothelial cancer. The table came from immunoSEQ multiplex PCR; TCRdb's copy has only in-frame clones and leaves some out. Among tens of thousands of clones listed, approximately 91% were seen once. Sequenced here: PBMCs, sampled around atezolizumab (anti-PD-L1) treatment. Receptor source: a man in his sixties with urothelial cancer.

The chain employs TRBV4-1 and TRBJ2-2, with 13 bases that match TRBD2. Unmatched junction bases numbered 6, after V lost 1 base and J lost 4 bases. Germline V CDR1 and CDR2: MGHRA, YSYEKL. CDR3 length: 18 amino acids. CDR3 residues: CASSQAGLAGVGTGELFF. CDR3 nucleotides: TGCGCCAGCAGCCAAGCAGGACTAGCGGGAGTTGGCACCGGGGAGCTGTTTTTT.

The chain uses TRBV9 and TRBJ2-5; 13 bases are a match to TRBD2. V lost 3 bases and J lost 5; bases outside the gene matches: 13. The CDR3 spans 18 residues. The germline CDR1 and CDR2 sequences are SGDLS and YYNGEE. The CDR3 region has the DNA TGTGCCAGCAGCGGACACTCTATGACTAGCGGGGGGCTCGAGACCCAGTACTTC. It codes for CASSGHSMTSGGLETQYF.

The chain has TRBV10-3 and TRBJ1-2, with TRBD1 identical over 7 bases. V lost 4 bases and J lost 1; bases outside the gene matches: 0. From germline, CDR1 is ENHRY and CDR2 SYGVKD. CDR3 length: 13 amino acids. The CDR3 loop is CAISGDSNYGYTF. The CDR3 nucleotides read TGTGCCATCAGTGGGGACAGTAACTATGGCTACACCTTC.

This chain joins TRBV5-1 and TRBJ2-3; D perhaps matches TRBD1 (6 bases). Trimming took off 4 bases at V and 0 bases at J, with 12 bases between the two ends. Germline V gives CDR1 SGHRS, CDR2 YFSETQ. The CDR3 sequence is 15 residues long. Here the CDR3 reads CASSPDSSSTDTQYF. In nucleotides, the CDR3 is TGCGCCAGCAGCCCGGACAGCTCTAGCACAGATACGCAGTATTTT.

The chain employs TRBV9 and TRBJ2-7; 7 positions agree with TRBD2. V lost 5 bases to trimming and J lost 6 bases; unmatched junction nucleotides: 5. Per the germline V gene, CDR1 is SGDLS and CDR2 is YYNGEE. The CDR3 is made up of 12 amino acids. The CDR3 region has the DNA TGTGCCAGCAGTGGCGGGGGTCGCGAGCAGTACTTC. Translated, it gives CASSGGGREQYF.

The chain employs TRBV5-1 and TRBJ2-1, with a tentative D call TRBD2 (6 bases). This CDR3 has 15 residues. V dropped 0 bases and J dropped 2 bases, with 9 bases sitting between them. Germline CDR1 SGHRS, CDR2 YFSETQ. CDR3 sequence (DNA): TGCGCCAGCAGCTTGGATAGCGGCACCTACAATGAGCAGTTCTTC. Translating it yields CASSLDSGTYNEQFF.

The chain is built from TRBV7-6 and TRBJ2-7; 10 bases are shared with TRBD1. After removal of 5 bases from V and 4 bases from J, the junction contained 11 bases not matched to a gene. CDR3 length: 16 amino acids. CDR1 is SGHVS and CDR2 is FNYEAQ in the germline V gene. As DNA, the CDR3 is TGTGCCAGCAGCCCCTATAACAGACAGGGGGCTTACGAGCAGTACTTC. It codes for CASSPYNRQGAYEQYF. The whole variable domain, remainder taken from reference TRBV7-6 and TRBJ2-7, is GAGVSQSPRYKVTKRGQDVALRCDPISGHVSLYWYRQALGQGPEFLTYFNYEAQQDKSGLPNDRFSAERPEGSISTLTIQRTEQRDSAMYRCASSPYNRQGAYEQYFGPGTRLTVT.

This clone turned up a few times. This chain links TRBV19 with TRBJ1-5; TRBD1 matches at 7 bases. CDR1 and CDR2 from the germline V gene are LNHDA and SQIVND (reference sequence). The ends lost 7 bases at V and 5 bases at J; junction bases unmatched: 5. The CDR3 totals 13 residues. The CDR3 DNA is TGTGCCAGTACTGAACAGGGGCATCAGCCCCAGCATTTT. Residues: CASTEQGHQPQHF.

The CDR3 bases are TGTGCCGTCGGGGGGGGGACCAATGAGCAGTTCTTC. Its protein product is CAVGGGTNEQFF. V and J are TRBV19 and TRBJ2-1, with 8 nucleotides matching TRBD2. J lost 6 bases, V lost 11 bases, and 6 bases had no gene match. The CDR3 has 12 amino acids. Looked up from germline, CDR1 is LNHDA and CDR2 is SQIVND (reference sequence). Variable domain in full (rest from reference TRBV19 and TRBJ2-1): DGGITQSPKYLFRKEGQNVTLSCEQNLNHDAMYWYRQDPGQGLRLIYYSQIVNDFQKGDIAEGYSVSREKKESFPLTVTSAQKNPTAFYLCAVGGGTNEQFFGPGTRLTVL.

The rearrangement links TRBV19 to TRBJ1-1; D remains ambiguous. The V and J ends lost 5 bases and 5 bases respectively, with 18 bases between them. The germline CDR1 and CDR2 sequences are LNHDA and SQIVND (reference sequence). The CDR3 is 15 residues long. The CDR3 DNA is TGTGCCAGTAGTCCCCGGGCCCTAGGGAGGACTGAAGCTTTCTTT. Translated: CASSPRALGRTEAFF.

The chain links TRBV5-6 to TRBJ2-1; D is perhaps TRBD2 (5 bases). Germline-derived CDR1 and CDR2 are SGHDT and YYEEEE. Trimming stripped 0 bases from V and 9 bases from J, with 10 bases between. The CDR3 sequence is 13 residues long. The CDR3 region is CASSLAFGVEQFF. The CDR3 DNA is TGTGCCAGCAGCTTGGCCTTCGGGGTTGAGCAGTTCTTC. Variable domain in full (rest from reference TRBV5-6 and TRBJ2-1): DAGVTQSPTHLIKTRGQQVTLRCSPKSGHDTVSWYQQALGQGPQFIFQYYEEEERQRGNFPDRFSGHQFPNYSSELNVNALLLGDSALYLCASSLAFGVEQFFGPGTRLTVL.

This clone occurred once. V usage is TRBV2 and J usage is TRBJ2-5, with D perhaps matching TRBD2 (6 bases). Germline CDR1 and CDR2: SNHLY and FYNNEI. This CDR3 has 14 amino acids. V gave up 6 bases and J gave up 4 bases, with 15 bases separating them. The CDR3 DNA sequence: TGTGCCAGCAGGGCCTACGAGGGAGGAGAGACCCAGTACTTC. Its protein product is CASRAYEGGETQYF.

This clone was seen once. The chain recombines TRBV29-1 with TRBJ2-1, with D maybe TRBD1 (6 bases). Germline-derived CDR1 and CDR2 are SQVTM and ANQGSEA. This CDR3 region has 16 residues. V lost 6 bases, J lost 1 base, and 19 bases lay in between. The CDR3 DNA is TGCAGCGTCGATACCTACAGGGCTAGTTCCTACAATGAGCAGTTCTTC. It codes for CSVDTYRASSYNEQFF.

This chain links TRBV5-4 with TRBJ2-2, with TRBD1 matching 7 bases. CDR1 and CDR2 from the germline V gene are SGHNT and YYREEE (reference sequence). This CDR3 comprises 19 residues. The trim removed 4 bases at V and 4 bases at J, leaving 19 bases unmatched. CDR3 DNA sequence: TGTGCCAGCAGCCTACCAAGGGACAGTCTGAGCTTGAGCACCGGGGAGCTGTTTTTT. Translated: CASSLPRDSLSLSTGELFF.

This chain links TRBV7-8 with TRBJ2-1; 11 nucleotides agree with TRBD2. With V trimmed by 1 base and J by 4 bases, 3 bases remained unmatched. The CDR3 is made up of 16 amino acids. Germline CDR1 and CDR2: SGHVS and FQNEAQ. The CDR3 loop reads CASSLVLAGEYNEQFF. Written as DNA, the CDR3 is TGTGCCAGCAGCTTAGTACTAGCGGGAGAGTACAATGAGCAGTTCTTC.

The gene calls are TRBV5-8 and TRBJ2-2, with a tentative D call TRBD1 (6 bases). In germline, CDR1 is SGHTS, CDR2 YDEGEE. Trimming took off 4 bases at V and 4 bases at J, with 8 bases between the two ends. The CDR3 is made up of 13 amino acids. The chain's CDR3 is CASSTRGTGELFF. The CDR3, as DNA: TGTGCCAGCAGCACCAGGGGCACCGGGGAGCTGTTTTTT.

The genes are TRBV20-1 and TRBJ2-1; TRBD2 matches 11 bases. J lost 12 bases, V lost 6 bases, and 4 bases had no gene match. Germline loops: CDR1 DFQATT, CDR2 SNEGSKA (reference sequence). The CDR3 has 11 residues. CDR3 loop: CSAVAGGPQFF. The CDR3 coding sequence is TGCAGTGCGGTAGCGGGAGGGCCGCAGTTCTTC.

The chain couples TRBV7-2 to TRBJ2-2, with 9 bases lining up with TRBD1. CDR1 is SGHTA, CDR2 FQGNSA, per germline. The CDR3 contains 15 residues. V lost 5 bases, J lost 4 bases, and 5 bases stayed unmatched. The CDR3 protein is CASSRQGDLTGELFF. The CDR3 nucleotides read TGTGCCAGCAGCAGACAGGGGGATCTCACCGGGGAGCTGTTTTTT.

This rearrangement joins TRBV7-9 to TRBJ2-3; a possible D gene is TRBD1 (6 bases). The germline CDR1 and CDR2 sequences are SEHNR and FQNEAQ (reference sequence). Between the trimmed V and J ends, which lost 4 bases and 7 bases, there was a span of 15 bases. The CDR3 runs to 14 residues. The CDR3 region has the DNA TGTGCCAGCAGCTCTACAGGGAGCGAGAATACGCAGTATTTT. Protein product: CASSSTGSENTQYF.

The V call is TRBV7-9, the J call TRBJ2-7; 8 bases are a match to TRBD1. The germline CDR1 and CDR2 sequences are SEHNR and FQNEAQ (reference sequence). The CDR3 has 16 residues. V lost 5 bases to trimming and J lost 2 bases; unmatched junction nucleotides: 11. The CDR3 DNA reads as TGTGCCAGCAGCGAACCAGGGGGCGGTCTAACCTACGAGCAGTACTTC. Its translation: CASSEPGGGLTYEQYF.

This rearrangement joins TRBV10-3 to TRBJ2-7; tentatively, D is TRBD2 (5 bases). Germline CDR1 ENHRY, CDR2 SYGVKD. V gave up 2 bases and J gave up 2 bases, with 13 bases separating them. This CDR3 is 15 amino acids long. In nucleotides, the CDR3 is TGTGCCATCAGTGAGAAGGCGGGCCAAACCTACGAGCAGTACTTC. Translation gives CAISEKAGQTYEQYF.

The chain uses TRBV7-2 and TRBJ1-1; 9 nucleotides match TRBD1. There are 14 residues in the CDR3. In germline, CDR1 is SGHTA, CDR2 FQGNSA. V shed 2 bases and J 5 bases; nucleotides not matched to a gene: 3. The CDR3 here is CASSLTGGGTEAFF. CDR3 in DNA: TGTGCCAGCAGCTTAACAGGGGGCGGAACTGAAGCTTTCTTT.